This T cell receptor beta chain originates from a study of T-cell memory formation after mild COVID-19. Study-wide results and limits: Contracting clones localized mainly to CM and EM when CD4+ and mainly to EMRA when CD8+. Clones shrinking from day 15 to 85 showed even CD4/CD8 mixes; later expanders tilted CD4+.

This clonotype was detected a few times. Antigen unknown. Trimming shortened V by 0 bases and J by 4 bases, and 9 bases separated the two germline ends. Germline CDR1 and CDR2: MNHEY and SVGAGI. The CDR3 totals 14 residues. MiXCR was run by TCRdb on the 5' RACE reads, yielding one entry per CDR3 protein. The sample lists just under 350,000 distinct CDR3 sequences; 10% to 15% were seen once. The rearrangement links TRBV6-5 to TRBJ1-2; D is unclear. This TCR was recovered from a man in his late teens or twenties who had mild COVID-19 (a few samples of this study predate the infection). Cell type and time point are not known. The sample comprised PBMCs or a T cell subset sorted from them (not recorded which). The DNA of the CDR3 is TGTGCCAGCAGTTACTCGGGCGGGATCTATGGCTACACCTTC. Amino acids: CASSYSGGIYGYTF.